This TCR beta chain was retrieved from a study of blood T cell repertoires in COVID-19. Across the study: From T cells, B-cell-depleted T cells, or PBMCs came the material, which was cDNA or gDNA.

The J segment lost 6 bases and the V segment lost 1 base, leaving 8 bases of the junction unmatched. Germline CDR1 reads SGHTA; CDR2 reads FQGNSA. This CDR3 comprises 16 residues. Only in-frame clones appear in the TCRdb table, and some are missing; sequencing was by immunoSEQ multiplex PCR. The sample lists 150,000 to 200,000 clones; roughly 80% were seen once. The chain employs TRBV7-2 and TRBJ2-3; TRBD2 agrees at 9 bases. The sample was peripheral blood. The source is a man aged 55 to 70 with acute or convalescent COVID-19. This CDR3 is CASSLGVAGVADTQYF. CDR3 in DNA: TGTGCCAGCAGCTTAGGTGTAGCGGGGGTAGCGGATACGCAGTATTTT.